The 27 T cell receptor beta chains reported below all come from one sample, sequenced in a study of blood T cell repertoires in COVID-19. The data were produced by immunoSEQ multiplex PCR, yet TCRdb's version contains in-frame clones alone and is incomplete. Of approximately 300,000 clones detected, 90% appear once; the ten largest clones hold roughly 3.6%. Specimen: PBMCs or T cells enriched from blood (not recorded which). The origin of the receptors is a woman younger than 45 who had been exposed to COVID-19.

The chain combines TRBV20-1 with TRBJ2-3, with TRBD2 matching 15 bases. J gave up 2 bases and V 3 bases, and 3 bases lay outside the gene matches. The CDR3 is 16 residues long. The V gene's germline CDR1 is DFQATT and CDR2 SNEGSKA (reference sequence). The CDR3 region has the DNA TGCAGTGCTAGTGGGACTAGCGGGGGGAACACAGATACGCAGTATTTT. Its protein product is CSASGTSGGNTDTQYF.

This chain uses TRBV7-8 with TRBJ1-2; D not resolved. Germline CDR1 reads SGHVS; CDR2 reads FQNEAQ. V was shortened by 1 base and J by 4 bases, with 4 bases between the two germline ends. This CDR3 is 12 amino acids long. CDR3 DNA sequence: TGTGCCAGCAGCTTAGGTCGCTATGGCTACACCTTC. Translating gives CASSLGRYGYTF.

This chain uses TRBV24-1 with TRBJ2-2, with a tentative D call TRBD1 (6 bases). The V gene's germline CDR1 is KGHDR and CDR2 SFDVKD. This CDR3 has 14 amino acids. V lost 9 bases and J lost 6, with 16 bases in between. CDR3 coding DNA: TGTGCCACCTCGAGTCACAGGGCGGCCGGGGAGCTGTTTTTT. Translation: CATSSHRAAGELFF.

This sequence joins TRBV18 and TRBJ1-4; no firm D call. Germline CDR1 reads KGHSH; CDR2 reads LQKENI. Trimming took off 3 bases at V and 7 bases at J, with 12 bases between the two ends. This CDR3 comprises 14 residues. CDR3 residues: CASSPPGVGEKLFF. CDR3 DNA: TGTGCCAGCTCACCTCCCGGGGTCGGTGAAAAACTGTTTTTT.

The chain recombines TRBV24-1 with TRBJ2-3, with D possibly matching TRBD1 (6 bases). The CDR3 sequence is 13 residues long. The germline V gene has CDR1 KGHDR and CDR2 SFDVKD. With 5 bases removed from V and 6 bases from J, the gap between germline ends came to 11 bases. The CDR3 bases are TGTGCCACCAGTGCTCAGGGGCTCGATACGCAGTATTTT. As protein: CATSAQGLDTQYF.

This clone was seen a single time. This CDR3 reads CASSQASKNTEAFF. Here the CDR3 DNA reads TGTGCCAGCAGCCAAGCATCAAAGAACACTGAAGCTTTCTTT. This sequence joins TRBV14 and TRBJ1-1; D remains ambiguous. This CDR3 has 14 residues. Germline V lookup: CDR1 SGHDN, CDR2 FVKESK. V was trimmed by 1 base and J by 1 base, leaving 7 bases between them.

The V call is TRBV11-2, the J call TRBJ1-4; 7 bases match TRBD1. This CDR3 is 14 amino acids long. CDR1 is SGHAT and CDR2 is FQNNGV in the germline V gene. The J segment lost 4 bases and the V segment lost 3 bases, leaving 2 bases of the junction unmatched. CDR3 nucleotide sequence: TGTGCCAGCAGCTTGTACAGGGGTAATGAAAAACTGTTTTTT. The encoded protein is CASSLYRGNEKLFF.

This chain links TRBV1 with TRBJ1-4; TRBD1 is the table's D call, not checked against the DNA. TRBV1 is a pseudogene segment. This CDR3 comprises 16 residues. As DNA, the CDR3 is TGCACCAGCAGCCAAGATGGACAGTGTTCGAATGAAAAACTGTTTTTT. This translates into CTSSQDGQCSNEKLFF.

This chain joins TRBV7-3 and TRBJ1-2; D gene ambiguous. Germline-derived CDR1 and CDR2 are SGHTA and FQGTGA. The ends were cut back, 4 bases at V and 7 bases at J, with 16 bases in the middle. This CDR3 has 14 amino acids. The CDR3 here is CASSSGRGGGGYTF. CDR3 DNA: TGTGCCAGCAGCTCGGGCCGCGGAGGCGGTGGCTACACCTTC.

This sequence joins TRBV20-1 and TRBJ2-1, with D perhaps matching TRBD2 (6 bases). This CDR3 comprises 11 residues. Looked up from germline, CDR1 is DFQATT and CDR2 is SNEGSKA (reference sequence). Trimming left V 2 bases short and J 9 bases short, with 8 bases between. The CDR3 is CSARWRGEQFF. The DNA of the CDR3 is TGCAGTGCTAGATGGCGGGGTGAGCAGTTCTTC.

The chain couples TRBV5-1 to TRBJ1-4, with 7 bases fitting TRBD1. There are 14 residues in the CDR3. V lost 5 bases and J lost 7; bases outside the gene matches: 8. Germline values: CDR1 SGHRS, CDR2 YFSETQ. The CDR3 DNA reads TGCGCCAGCAGTGGGGACAGAAAGGGTGAAAAACTGTTTTTT. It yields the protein CASSGDRKGEKLFF.

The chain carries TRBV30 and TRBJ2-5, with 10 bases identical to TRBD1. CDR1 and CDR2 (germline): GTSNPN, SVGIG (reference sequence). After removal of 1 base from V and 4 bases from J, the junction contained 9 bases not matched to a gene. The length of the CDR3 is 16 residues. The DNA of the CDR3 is TGTGCCTGGAGTGACCACCGGGACAGGGGCAGAGAGACCCAGTACTTC. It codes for CAWSDHRDRGRETQYF.

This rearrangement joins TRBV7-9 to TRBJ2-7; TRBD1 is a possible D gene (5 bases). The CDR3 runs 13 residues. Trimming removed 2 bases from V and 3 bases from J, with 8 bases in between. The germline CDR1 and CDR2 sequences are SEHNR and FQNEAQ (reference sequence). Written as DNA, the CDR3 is TGTGCCAGCAGCTTACCAGGGCTCTACGAGCAGTACTTC. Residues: CASSLPGLYEQYF.

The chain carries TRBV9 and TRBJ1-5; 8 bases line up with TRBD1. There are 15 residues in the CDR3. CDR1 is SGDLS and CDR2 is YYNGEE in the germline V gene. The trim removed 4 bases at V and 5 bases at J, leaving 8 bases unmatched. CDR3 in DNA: TGTGCCAGCAGCCCATCCGGGACAGGTTATCAGCCCCAGCATTTT. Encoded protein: CASSPSGTGYQPQHF.

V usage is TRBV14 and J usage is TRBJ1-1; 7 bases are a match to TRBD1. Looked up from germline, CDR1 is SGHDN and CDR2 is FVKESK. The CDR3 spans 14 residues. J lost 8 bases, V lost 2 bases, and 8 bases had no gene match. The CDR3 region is CASSQSRQGVEAFF. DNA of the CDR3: TGTGCCAGCAGCCAATCTCGACAGGGTGTGGAAGCTTTCTTT.

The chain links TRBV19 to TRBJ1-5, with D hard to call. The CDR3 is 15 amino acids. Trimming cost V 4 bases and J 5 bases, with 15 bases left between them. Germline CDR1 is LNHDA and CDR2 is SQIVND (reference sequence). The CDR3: CASSSGWALDQPQHF. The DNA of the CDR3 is TGTGCCAGTAGTAGTGGGTGGGCATTAGATCAGCCCCAGCATTTT.

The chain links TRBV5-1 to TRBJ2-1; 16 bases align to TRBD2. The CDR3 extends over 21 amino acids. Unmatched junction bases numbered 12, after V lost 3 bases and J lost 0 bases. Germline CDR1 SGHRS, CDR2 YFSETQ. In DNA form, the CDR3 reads TGCGCCAGCAGCTCTAGCTTGGGACTAGCGGGGGGGCGGCCCTCCTACAATGAGCAGTTCTTC. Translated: CASSSSLGLAGGRPSYNEQFF.

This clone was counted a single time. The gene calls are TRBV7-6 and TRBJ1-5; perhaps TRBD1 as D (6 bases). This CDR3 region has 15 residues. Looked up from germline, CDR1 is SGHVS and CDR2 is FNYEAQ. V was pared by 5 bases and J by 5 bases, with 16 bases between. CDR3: CASSLSDSPYQPQHF. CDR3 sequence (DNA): TGTGCCAGCAGCCTCTCGGACAGCCCGTATCAGCCCCAGCATTTT.

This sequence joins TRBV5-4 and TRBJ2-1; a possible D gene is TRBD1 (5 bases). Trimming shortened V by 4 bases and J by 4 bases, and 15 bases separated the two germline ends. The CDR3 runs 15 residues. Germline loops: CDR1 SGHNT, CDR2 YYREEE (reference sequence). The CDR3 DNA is TGTGCCAGCAGCACGGACACTTACCCGTACAATGAGCAGTTCTTC. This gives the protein CASSTDTYPYNEQFF.

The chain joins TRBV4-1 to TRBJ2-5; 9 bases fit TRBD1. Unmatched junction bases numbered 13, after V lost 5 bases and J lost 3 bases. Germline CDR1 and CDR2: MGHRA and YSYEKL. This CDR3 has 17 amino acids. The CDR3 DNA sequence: TGCGCCAGCAGCTACGGACACAGGGGGCGCGGGGAAGAGACCCAGTACTTC. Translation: CASSYGHRGRGEETQYF.

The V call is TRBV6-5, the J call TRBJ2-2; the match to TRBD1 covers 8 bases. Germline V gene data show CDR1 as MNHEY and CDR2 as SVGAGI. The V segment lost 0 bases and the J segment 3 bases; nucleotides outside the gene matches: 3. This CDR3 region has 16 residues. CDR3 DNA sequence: TGTGCCAGCAGTTACTCGGACAGGGAGTACACCGGGGAGCTGTTTTTT. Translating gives CASSYSDREYTGELFF.

Here the CDR3 DNA reads TGTGCCAGCAGTTACTCGGACAGGAGCTCTGGAAACACCATATATTTT. Protein sequence: CASSYSDRSSGNTIYF. This sequence joins TRBV6-5 and TRBJ1-3, with 7 bases matching TRBD1. Trimming removed 0 bases from V and 0 bases from J; junction bases left unmatched: 2. The CDR3 covers 16 residues. The germline CDR1 and CDR2 sequences are MNHEY and SVGAGI.

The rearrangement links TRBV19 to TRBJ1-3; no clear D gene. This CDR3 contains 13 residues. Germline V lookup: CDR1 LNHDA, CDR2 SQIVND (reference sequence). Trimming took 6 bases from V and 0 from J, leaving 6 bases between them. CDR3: CASRFYSGNTIYF. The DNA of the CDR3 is TGTGCCAGTAGGTTTTACTCTGGAAACACCATATATTTT.

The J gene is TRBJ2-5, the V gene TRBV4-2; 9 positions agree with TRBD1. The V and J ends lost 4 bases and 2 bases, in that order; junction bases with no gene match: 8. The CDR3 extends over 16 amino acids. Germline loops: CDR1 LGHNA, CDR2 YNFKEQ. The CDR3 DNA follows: TGTGCCAGCAGCCCGGGGACAGGGTCACGGCAAGAGACCCAGTACTTC. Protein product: CASSPGTGSRQETQYF.

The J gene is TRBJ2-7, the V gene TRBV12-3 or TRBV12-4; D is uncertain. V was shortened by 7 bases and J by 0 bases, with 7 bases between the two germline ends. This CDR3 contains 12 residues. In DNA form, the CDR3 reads TGTGCCAGCATTGGGCCCTCCTACGAGCAGTACTTC. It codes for CASIGPSYEQYF.

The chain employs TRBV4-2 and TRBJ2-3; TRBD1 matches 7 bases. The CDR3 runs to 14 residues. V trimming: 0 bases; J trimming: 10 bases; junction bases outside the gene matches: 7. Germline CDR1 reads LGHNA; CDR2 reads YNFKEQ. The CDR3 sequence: CASSQEGGRGAQYF. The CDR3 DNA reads TGTGCCAGCAGCCAAGAAGGGGGCCGTGGGGCGCAGTATTTT.

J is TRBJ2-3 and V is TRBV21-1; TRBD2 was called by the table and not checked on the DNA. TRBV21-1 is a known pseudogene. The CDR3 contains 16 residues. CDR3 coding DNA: TGTGCCAGCAGCAAATACCGGGAACCCGCTCCAGATACGCAGTATTTT. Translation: CASSKYREPAPDTQYF.